Below are 7 T cell receptor beta chains sequenced from a single sample in a study of T-cell reconstitution after alpha-beta-depleted transplantation in children. Researchers prepared the TCRbeta library using unique molecular identifiers, the study reports. Each CDR3 protein is one row after TCRdb ran MiXCR on the PCR reads. Here the sample spans about 640,000 distinct CDR3 sequences, 10% to 15% being singletons. The material sequenced was PBMCs, mostly from graft donor cells, taken 360 days after TCRalphabeta/CD19-depleted stem cell transplant. These receptors all stem from a male patient younger than 18 who had a stem cell transplant for acute myeloid leukemia, so the T cells may come from the graft donor.

This clonotype was detected only once. V is TRBV11-3 and J is TRBJ2-2, with 13 bases that match TRBD2. The CDR3 length is 16 residues. V gave up 5 bases and J gave up 5 bases; unmatched junction bases: 5. Germline CDR1 SGHNT, CDR2 YENEEA. CDR3 coding DNA: TGTGCCAGCAGCCTCCGACTAGCGGGAGGTACCGGGGAGCTGTTTTTT. This translates into CASSLRLAGGTGELFF. Full variable domain (remainder filled in from reference TRBV11-3 and TRBJ2-2): EAGVVQSPRYKIIEKKQPVAFWCNPISGHNTLYWYLQNLGQGPELLIRYENEEAVDDSQLPKDRFSAERLKGVDSTLKIQPAELGDSAVYLCASSLRLAGGTGELFFGEGSRLTVL.

This clonotype was counted many times. Germline and junction disagree at one end, which may indicate a read error. The chain employs TRBV7-7 and TRBJ2-5; D unclear. This CDR3 has 13 residues. Germline CDR1 reads SSHAT; CDR2 reads FNYEAQ (reference sequence). The CDR3 bases are TGTGCTAGCAGCCGGACCGCAATAGAGACCCAGTACTTC. Its protein is CASSRTAIETQYF. The full variable domain, its missing parts supplied by reference TRBV7-7 and TRBJ2-5, is GAGVSQSPRYKVTKRGQDVTLRCDPISSHATLYWYQQALGQGPEFLTYFNYEAQPDKSGLPSDRFSAERPEGSISTLTIQRTEQRDSAMYRCASSRTAIETQYFGPGTRLLVL.

In this sample, this clonotype turned up a few times. This rearrangement joins TRBV5-1 to TRBJ2-7; maybe TRBD1 (6 bases). The V and J ends lost 0 bases and 3 bases respectively, with 13 bases between them. CDR3 length: 15 residues. Germline V lookup: CDR1 SGHRS, CDR2 YFSETQ. CDR3 nucleotide sequence: TGCGCCAGCAGCTTGGAAAGGGGGAAACTCTACGAGCAGTACTTC. Its translation is CASSLERGKLYEQYF.

The table lists this clonotype with many counts. CDR3 in DNA: TGTGCCAGCAGCTTATCCGGGCGGTATTACACCTACGAGCAGTACTTC. Protein product: CASSLSGRYYTYEQYF. The genes are TRBV7-2 and TRBJ2-7, with no clear D. V was shortened by 2 bases and J by 2 bases, with 16 bases between the two germline ends. CDR1 SGHTA and CDR2 FQGNSA come from the germline V gene. CDR3 length: 16 amino acids. Drawing the rest from reference TRBV7-2 and TRBJ2-7, the complete variable domain is GAGVSQSPSNKVTEKGKDVELRCDPISGHTALYWYRQSLGQGLEFLIYFQGNSAPDKSGLPSDRFSAERTGGSVSTLTIQRTQQEDSAVYLCASSLSGRYYTYEQYFGPGTRLTVT.

This clonotype was seen many times. The rearrangement uses TRBV27 and TRBJ2-1; 7 positions match TRBD2. Germline CDR1 MNHEY, CDR2 SMNVEV (reference sequence). The junction had 4 bases not matched to a gene; V was cut back by 5 bases and J by 3 bases. CDR3 length equals 14 residues. The CDR3 sequence: CASSLLASYNEQFF. CDR3 nucleotides: TGTGCCAGCAGTCTACTAGCGAGCTACAATGAGCAGTTCTTC.

This clonotype occurred a few times. The chain couples TRBV29-1 to TRBJ2-2, with D maybe TRBD2 (5 bases). CDR3 length: 14 amino acids. CDR1 SQVTM and CDR2 ANQGSEA come from the germline V gene. V gave up 0 bases and J gave up 4 bases, with 9 bases separating them. The CDR3 DNA is TGCAGCGTTGAAGAGGTAGCGCGCACCGGGGAGCTGTTTTTT. As protein: CSVEEVARTGELFF.

The sample holds a few counts of this clonotype. The chain employs TRBV18 and TRBJ2-7, with TRBD1 identical over 8 bases. The CDR3 covers 15 residues. Germline CDR1 is KGHSH and CDR2 is LQKENI. V was clipped by 4 bases and J by 3 bases; unmatched bases: 8. The CDR3 sequence is CASSLLDRVRYEQYF. CDR3 in DNA: TGTGCCAGCTCACTTTTGGACAGGGTTCGCTACGAGCAGTACTTC. Combining the CDR3 with reference TRBV18 and TRBJ2-7 gives the whole variable domain NAGVMQNPRHLVRRRGQEARLRCSPMKGHSHVYWYRQLPEEGLKFMVYLQKENIIDESGMPKERFSAEFPKEGPSILRIQQVVRGDSAAYFCASSLLDRVRYEQYFGPGTRLTVT.